This entry is about one T cell receptor beta chain. This sample was taken from a study of CD8 T cells in Susac syndrome. A quantity of about 0.5 to 1 ug RNA underwent reverse transcription using random hexamers. TCRdb re-derived calls from the immunoSEQ multiplex PCR reads in MiXCR, one entry per CDR3 protein. The sample holds under 550,000 distinct CDR3 sequences, around 85% seen once. Looked up from germline, CDR1 is SGDLS and CDR2 is YYNGEE. Trimming cost V 0 bases and J 2 bases, with 12 bases left between them. The CDR3 has 16 amino acids. The sequenced sample consisted of CD8+ T cells from PBMCs. The sequence was collected from a human donor with multiple sclerosis. The rearrangement joins TRBV9 to TRBJ2-1; D is perhaps TRBD1 or TRBD2 (5 bases each). The CDR3: CASSVGDARTYNEQFF. The CDR3 DNA is TGTGCCAGCAGCGTAGGGGACGCCCGGACCTACAATGAGCAGTTCTTC.